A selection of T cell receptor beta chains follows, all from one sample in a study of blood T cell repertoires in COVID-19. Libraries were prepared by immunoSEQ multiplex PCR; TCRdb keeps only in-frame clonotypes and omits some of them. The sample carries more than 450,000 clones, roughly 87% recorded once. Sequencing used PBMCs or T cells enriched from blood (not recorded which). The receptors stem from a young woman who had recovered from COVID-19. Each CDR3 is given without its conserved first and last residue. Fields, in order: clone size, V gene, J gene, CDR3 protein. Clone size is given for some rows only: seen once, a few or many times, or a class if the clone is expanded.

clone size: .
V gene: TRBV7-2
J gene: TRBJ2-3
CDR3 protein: ASSLGGAEDTQY

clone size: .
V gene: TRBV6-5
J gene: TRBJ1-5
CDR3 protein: ASSLRQGYQPQH

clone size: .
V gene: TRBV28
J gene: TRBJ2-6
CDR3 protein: ASKTFDFSGANVLT

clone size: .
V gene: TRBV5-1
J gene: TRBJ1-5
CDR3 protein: ASSFRGDQPQH

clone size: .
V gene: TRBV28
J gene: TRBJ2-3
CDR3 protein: ASSQPSVSDTQY

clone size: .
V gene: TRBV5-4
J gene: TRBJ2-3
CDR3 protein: ASSPRDSRTDTQY

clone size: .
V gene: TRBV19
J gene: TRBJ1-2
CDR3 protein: ASIGGDEYKGYT

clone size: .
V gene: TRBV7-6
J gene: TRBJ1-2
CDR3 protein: ASSLLGGYYGYT

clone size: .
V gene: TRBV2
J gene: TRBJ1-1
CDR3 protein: ASSVQDTEAF

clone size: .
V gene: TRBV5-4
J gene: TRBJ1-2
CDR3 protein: ASSRDRSRYT

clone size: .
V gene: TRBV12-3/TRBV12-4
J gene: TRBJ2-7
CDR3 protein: ASSSGTSGDY

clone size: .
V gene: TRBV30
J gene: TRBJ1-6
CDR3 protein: APRPGGSRTPTNSPLH

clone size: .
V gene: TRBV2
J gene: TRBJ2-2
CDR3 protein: ASSVSGGLTGELF

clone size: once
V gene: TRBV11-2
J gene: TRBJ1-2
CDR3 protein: ASSPPRGSGGDGGYT

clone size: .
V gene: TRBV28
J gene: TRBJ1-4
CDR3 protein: ASSSARTREEKLF

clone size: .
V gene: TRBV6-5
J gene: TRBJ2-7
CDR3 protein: ASSLEGQGGEQY

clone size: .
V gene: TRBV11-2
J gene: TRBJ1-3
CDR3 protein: ASSLDGESGNTIY

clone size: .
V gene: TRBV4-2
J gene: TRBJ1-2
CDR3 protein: ASSQSGGINYGYT

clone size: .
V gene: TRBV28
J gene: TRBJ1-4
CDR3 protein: ASSFSRGGGNEKLF

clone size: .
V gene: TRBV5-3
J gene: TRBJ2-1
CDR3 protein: ARSRERVDYNEQF

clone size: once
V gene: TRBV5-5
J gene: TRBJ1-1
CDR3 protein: ASSLAGALNTEAF

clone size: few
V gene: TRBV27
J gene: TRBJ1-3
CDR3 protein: ASSPRGGLSGNTIY

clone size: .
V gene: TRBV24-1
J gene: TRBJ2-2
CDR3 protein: ATSDKAPGQGRSGELF

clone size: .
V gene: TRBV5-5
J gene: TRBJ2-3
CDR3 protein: ASSSAPLGGTTDTQY

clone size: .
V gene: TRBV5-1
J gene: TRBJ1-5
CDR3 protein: ASSPTGGGNQPQH

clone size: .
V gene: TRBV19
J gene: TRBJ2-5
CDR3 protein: ASTPTGSETQY

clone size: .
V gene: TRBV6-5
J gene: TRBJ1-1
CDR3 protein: ATNSQGNTEAF

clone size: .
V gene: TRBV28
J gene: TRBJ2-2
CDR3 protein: ASSPVGARTGELF

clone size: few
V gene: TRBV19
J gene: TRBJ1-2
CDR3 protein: ASSIDRGSYGYT

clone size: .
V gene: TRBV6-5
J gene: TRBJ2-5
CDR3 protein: ASSAGIKETQY

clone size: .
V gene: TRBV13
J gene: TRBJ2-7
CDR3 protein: ASSSLFRGGTSEQY

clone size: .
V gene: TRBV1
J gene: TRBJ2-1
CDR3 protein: TSSHRRRTSGGQGEQF

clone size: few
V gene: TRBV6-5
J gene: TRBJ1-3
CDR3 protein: ASSPAGRGNTIY

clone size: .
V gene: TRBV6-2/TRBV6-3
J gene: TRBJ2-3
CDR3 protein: ASSWRRGEGLYTDTQY

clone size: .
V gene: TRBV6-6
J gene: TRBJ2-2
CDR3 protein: ASSGTTGGELF

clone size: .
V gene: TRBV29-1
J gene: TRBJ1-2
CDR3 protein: SVEALGLDRVTYGYT

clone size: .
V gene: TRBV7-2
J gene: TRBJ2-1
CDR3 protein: ASSPRAGLYNEQF

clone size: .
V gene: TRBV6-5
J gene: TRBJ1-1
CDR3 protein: ASSYGRGESEAF

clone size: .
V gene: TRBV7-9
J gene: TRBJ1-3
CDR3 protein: ASSKTGGVGNTIY

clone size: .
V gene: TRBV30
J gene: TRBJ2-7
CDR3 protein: AWTSGGSYEQY